This T cell receptor (beta chain) was found in a study of T-cell memory formation after mild COVID-19. Study-level results: CD4/CD8 balance characterized clones contracting day 15 to 85, and CD4+ skew characterized later expanders. Some responding clones appeared in pre-infection memory, suggesting cross-reactive memory joined. CD4+ clones that contracted lay mainly in CM and EM; CD8+ ones lay in EMRA.

The ends were cut back, 1 base at V and 7 bases at J, with 7 bases in the middle. The germline CDR1 and CDR2 sequences are SGDLS and YYNGEE. The CDR3 loop spans 12 amino acids. In this sample, this clonotype turned up a few times. Its antigen is still unknown. Using constant-segment primers, 5'RACE produced TCR alpha and TCR beta cDNA libraries carrying sample barcodes and UMIs. TCRdb ran MiXCR on the 5' RACE reads and lists one entry per CDR3 protein. The repertoire holds about 130,000 distinct CDR3 sequences, with about 25% as singletons. This TCR derives from an adult woman who had mild COVID-19 (a few samples of this study predate the infection). Cell type and time point are not known. This sequence joins TRBV9 and TRBJ2-3, with a tentative D call TRBD2 (6 bases). The sequenced sample consisted of PBMCs or a T cell subset sorted from them (not recorded which). The CDR3: CASSVRGNTQYF. The CDR3 coding sequence is TGTGCCAGCAGCGTACGGGGGAATACGCAGTATTTT. Based on the CDR3 plus reference TRBV9 and TRBJ2-3, the full variable domain is DSGVTQTPKHLITATGQRVTLRCSPRSGDLSVYWYQQSLDQGLQFLIQYYNGEERAKGNILERFSAQQFPDLHSELNLSSLELGDSALYFCASSVRGNTQYFGPGTRLTVL.